This T cell receptor (beta chain) was identified during a study of OX40 agonist ivuxolimab in advanced cancers. Study overall: Hepatocellular carcinoma, melanoma, renal cell or head and neck cancer was diagnosed in the dose-escalation patients. Having had anti-PD-1, anti-PD-L1 or anti-CTLA-4 therapy before was allowed, and 40% to 45% had some.

Here immunoSEQ multiplex PCR was the method, and the copy in TCRdb shows in-frame clones only, minus some. This table holds fewer than 40,000 clones, about 88% found once. With 1 base removed from V and 7 bases from J, the gap between germline ends came to 11 bases. The CDR3 spans 15 residues. The germline CDR1 and CDR2 sequences are MGHRA and YSYEKL. The gene calls are TRBV4-1 and TRBJ1-6; D uncertain. The TCR was taken from an adult with an advanced solid tumor such as melanoma, head and neck, liver or kidney cancer. Sequencing was performed on CD4+ or CD8+ T cells sorted from blood, taken in a trial of the OX40 agonist ivuxolimab. CDR3 region: CASSQGGQDNSPLHF. The CDR3 DNA reads as TGCGCCAGCAGCCAAGGTGGGCAGGACAATTCACCCCTCCACTTT.